This T cell receptor (beta chain) is drawn from a study of T cell responses to AZD1222 COVID-19 vaccine. CDR3 length: 16 residues. Germline V gene lookup returns CDR1 MNHEY and CDR2 SMNVEV (reference sequence). V shed 6 bases and J shed 0 bases, with 18 bases lying between them. Only in-frame clones appear in the TCRdb table, and some are missing; sequencing was by immunoSEQ multiplex PCR. The table has 150,000 to 200,000 clones, around 94% seen once. As for this clone: What it binds is not known.

Study results and caveats: Among the donors, most were white British and more were female, and clonal diversity was possibly underestimated. Reportedly, close to half of spike-specific TCRs are directed against unmutated variant regions. Just a handful of AZD1222 recipients were seropositive at baseline. Elevations in Spike-specific TCR breadth and depth followed administration of two AZD1222 doses.

The source of this sequence is an adult who received the MenACWY meningococcal vaccine as a control. The sequencing here drew on peripheral blood, taken 28 days after the second dose of the MenACWY control vaccine. The chain is built from TRBV27 and TRBJ2-7, with a tentative D call TRBD2 (5 bases). The CDR3 region has the DNA TGTGCCAGCAGCGGAAGAGGCGGGCAGAGCTCCTACGAGCAGTACTTC. Translating gives CASSGRGGQSSYEQYF.